This T cell receptor (beta chain) was sequenced during a study of CD8 T cells in ankylosing spondylitis. Findings of the study overall: Among TCR beta sequences, a motif of eight highly homologous variants appeared characteristic of ankylosing spondylitis blood. A CD8+ phenotype characterized the disease-linked clones, which were relatively rare in peripheral blood. Earlier studies detected some motif variants in reactive arthritis synovial fluid and blood.

MiXCR was run by TCRdb on the 5' RACE reads, yielding one entry per CDR3 protein. The table includes roughly 450,000 distinct CDR3 sequences, 25% to 30% detected once. Note on this clonotype: Its antigen is not known.

The receptor's source is a male donor with ankylosing spondylitis. Specimen: blood, either unsorted or a sorted T cell fraction (not recorded which).

The CDR3 loop is CATSDASKVTEAFF. CDR3 DNA: TGTGCCACCAGTGATGCCTCAAAAGTAACTGAAGCTTTCTTT. The genes are TRBV24-1 and TRBJ1-1; D is undetermined. The CDR3 is 14 residues long. Germline assignment: CDR1 KGHDR and CDR2 SFDVKD. Trimming removed 3 bases at V and 5 bases at J, with 12 bases between.